A selection of T cell receptor beta chains follows, all from one sample in a study of blood T cell repertoires in COVID-19. Here immunoSEQ multiplex PCR was the method, and the copy in TCRdb shows in-frame clones only, minus some. The sample yields 70,000 to 95,000 clones, roughly 82% seen once. The sequenced sample consisted of peripheral blood. Receptor source: a human donor in a cohort sampled during active COVID-19. Both conserved end residues are trimmed from each CDR3.

j_call v_call cdr3_aa
TRBJ2-5 TRBV19 ASSTGTGRLETQY
TRBJ2-1 TRBV7-9 ASSPSSGGLNEQF
TRBJ1-6 TRBV7-2 ASSLVPENSPLH
TRBJ2-2 TRBV6-6 ASSKFPGLAGSTNTGELF
TRBJ2-7 TRBV10-3 AISESERELYEQY
TRBJ2-3 TRBV9 ASSGTAGGPTDTQY
TRBJ2-2 TRBV19 ASSRLAGGLGTGELF
TRBJ2-1 TRBV3-1/TRBV3-2 ASSQDLAPSYNEQF
TRBJ2-7 TRBV7-8 ASSLRDRGTGEQY
TRBJ2-3 TRBV6-2/TRBV6-3 ASSYSHTDTQY